The T cell receptor beta chain described here comes from a study of tumor-infiltrating lymphocytes in oesophageal squamous cell carcinoma. CDR1 and CDR2 from the germline V gene are MDHEN and SYDVKM. The CDR3 is made up of 12 amino acids. V was pared by 9 bases and J by 5 bases, with 14 bases between. This clonotype has just one count. TCRdb redid the calling of the PCR reads with MiXCR, one entry per CDR3 protein. Among 15,000 to 20,000 distinct CDR3 sequences listed, around 41% were seen once. The V call is TRBV28, the J call TRBJ2-7, with no clear D. The receptor comes from a male donor with esophageal squamous cell carcinoma. Sequences were obtained from esophageal tumor tissue. As DNA, the CDR3 is TGTGCCAGTCCAAACAGTCAAGACGAGCAGTACTTC. This sequence encodes CASPNSQDEQYF.